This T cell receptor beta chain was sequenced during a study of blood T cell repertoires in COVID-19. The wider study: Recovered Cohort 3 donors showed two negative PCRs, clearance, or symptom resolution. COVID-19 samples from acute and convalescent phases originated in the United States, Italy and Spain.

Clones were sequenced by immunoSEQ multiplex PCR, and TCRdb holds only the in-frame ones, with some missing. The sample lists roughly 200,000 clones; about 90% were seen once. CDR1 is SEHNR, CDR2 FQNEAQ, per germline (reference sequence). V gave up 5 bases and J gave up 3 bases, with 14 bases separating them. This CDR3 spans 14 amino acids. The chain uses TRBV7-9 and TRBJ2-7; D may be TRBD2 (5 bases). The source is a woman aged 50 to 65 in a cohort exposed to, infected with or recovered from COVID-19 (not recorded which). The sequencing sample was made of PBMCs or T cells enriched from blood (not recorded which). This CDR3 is CASSKTGKNYEQYF. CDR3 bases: TGTGCCAGCAGCAAGACCGGGAAAAACTACGAGCAGTACTTC.